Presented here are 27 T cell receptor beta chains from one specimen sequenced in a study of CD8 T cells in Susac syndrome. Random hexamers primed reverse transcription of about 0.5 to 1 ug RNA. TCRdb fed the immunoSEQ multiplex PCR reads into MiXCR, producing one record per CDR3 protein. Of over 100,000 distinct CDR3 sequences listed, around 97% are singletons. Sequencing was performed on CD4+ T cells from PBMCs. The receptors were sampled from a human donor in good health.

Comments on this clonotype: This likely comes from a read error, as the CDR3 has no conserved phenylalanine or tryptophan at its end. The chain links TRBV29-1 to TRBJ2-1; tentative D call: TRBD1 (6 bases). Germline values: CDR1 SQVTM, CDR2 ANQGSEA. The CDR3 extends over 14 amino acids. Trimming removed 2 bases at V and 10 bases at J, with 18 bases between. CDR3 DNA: TGCAGCGTTGAATCCTGGGGCTTAGACAGGGAGCAGTTCTCC. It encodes CSVESWGLDREQFS.

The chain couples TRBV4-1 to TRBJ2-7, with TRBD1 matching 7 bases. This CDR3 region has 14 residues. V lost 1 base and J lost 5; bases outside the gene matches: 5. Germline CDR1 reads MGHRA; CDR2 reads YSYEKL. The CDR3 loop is CASSQADRAHEQYF. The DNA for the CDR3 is TGCGCCAGCAGCCAAGCAGACAGGGCCCACGAGCAGTACTTC.

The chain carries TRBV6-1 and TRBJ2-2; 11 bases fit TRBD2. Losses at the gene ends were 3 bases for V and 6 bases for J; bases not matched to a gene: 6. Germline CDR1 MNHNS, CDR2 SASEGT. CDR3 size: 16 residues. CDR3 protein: CASSERLAGTAGELFF. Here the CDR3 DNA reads TGTGCCAGCAGTGAGAGACTAGCGGGAACTGCCGGGGAGCTGTTTTTT.

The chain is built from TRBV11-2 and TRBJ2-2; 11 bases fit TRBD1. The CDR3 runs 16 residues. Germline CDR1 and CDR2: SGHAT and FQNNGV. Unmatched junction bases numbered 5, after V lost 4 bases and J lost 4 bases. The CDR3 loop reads CASSWGQGVPTGELFF. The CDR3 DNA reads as TGTGCCAGCAGCTGGGGACAGGGGGTCCCCACCGGGGAGCTGTTTTTT.

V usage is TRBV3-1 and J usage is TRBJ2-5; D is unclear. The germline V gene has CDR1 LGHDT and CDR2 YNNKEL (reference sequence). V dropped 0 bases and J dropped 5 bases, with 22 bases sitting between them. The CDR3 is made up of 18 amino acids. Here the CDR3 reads CASSQDPDLGPRFETQYF. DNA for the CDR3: TGTGCCAGCAGCCAAGATCCCGACCTTGGCCCCCGGTTCGAGACCCAGTACTTC.

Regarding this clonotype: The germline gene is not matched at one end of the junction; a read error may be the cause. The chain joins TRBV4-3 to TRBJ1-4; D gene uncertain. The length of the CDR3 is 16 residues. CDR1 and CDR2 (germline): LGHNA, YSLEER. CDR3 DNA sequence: TGCGCCAGTAGCCAAGATTTTCTAGCCGGAGATGGAAAACTGTTTTTT. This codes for CASSQDFLAGDGKLFF.

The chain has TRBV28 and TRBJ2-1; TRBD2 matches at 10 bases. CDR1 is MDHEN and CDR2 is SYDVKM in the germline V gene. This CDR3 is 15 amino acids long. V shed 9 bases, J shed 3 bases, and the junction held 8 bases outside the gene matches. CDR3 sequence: CASSLAGGRYNEQFF. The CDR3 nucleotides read TGTGCCAGTTCCTTAGCGGGGGGACGCTACAATGAGCAGTTCTTC.

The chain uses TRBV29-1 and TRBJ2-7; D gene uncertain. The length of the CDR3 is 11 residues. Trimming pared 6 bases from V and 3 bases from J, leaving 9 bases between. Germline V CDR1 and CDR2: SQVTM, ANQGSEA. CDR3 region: CSVTTVYEQYF. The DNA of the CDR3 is TGCAGCGTCACCACAGTCTACGAGCAGTACTTC.

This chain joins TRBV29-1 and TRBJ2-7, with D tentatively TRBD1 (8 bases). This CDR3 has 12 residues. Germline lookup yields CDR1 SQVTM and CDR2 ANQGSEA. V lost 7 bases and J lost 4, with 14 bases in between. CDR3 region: CSALQGGYEQYF. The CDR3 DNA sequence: TGCAGCGCCCTACAGGGGGGGTACGAGCAGTACTTC.

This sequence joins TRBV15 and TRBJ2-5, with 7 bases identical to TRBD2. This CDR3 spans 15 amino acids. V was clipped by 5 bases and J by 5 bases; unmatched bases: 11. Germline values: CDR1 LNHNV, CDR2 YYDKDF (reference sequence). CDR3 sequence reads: CATSEGLTSLETQYF. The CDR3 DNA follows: TGTGCCACCAGCGAGGGCCTGACTAGCCTGGAGACCCAGTACTTC.

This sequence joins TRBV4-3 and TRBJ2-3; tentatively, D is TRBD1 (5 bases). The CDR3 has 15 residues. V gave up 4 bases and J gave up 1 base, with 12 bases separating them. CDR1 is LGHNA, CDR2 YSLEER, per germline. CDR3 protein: CASSLQVGGTDTQYF. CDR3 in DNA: TGCGCCAGCAGCCTACAGGTGGGCGGCACAGATACGCAGTATTTT.

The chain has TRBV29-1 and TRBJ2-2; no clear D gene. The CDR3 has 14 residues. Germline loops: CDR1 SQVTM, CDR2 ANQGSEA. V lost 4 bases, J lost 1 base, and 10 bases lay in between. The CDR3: CSVAQRGNTGELFF. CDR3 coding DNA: TGCAGCGTTGCGCAACGTGGGAACACCGGGGAGCTGTTTTTT.

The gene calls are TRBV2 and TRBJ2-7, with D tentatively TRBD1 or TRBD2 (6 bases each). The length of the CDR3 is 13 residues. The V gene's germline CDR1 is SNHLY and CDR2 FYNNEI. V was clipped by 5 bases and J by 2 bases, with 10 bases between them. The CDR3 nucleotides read TGTGCCAGCAGTCGGGGGCCCACCTACGAGCAGTACTTC. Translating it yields CASSRGPTYEQYF.

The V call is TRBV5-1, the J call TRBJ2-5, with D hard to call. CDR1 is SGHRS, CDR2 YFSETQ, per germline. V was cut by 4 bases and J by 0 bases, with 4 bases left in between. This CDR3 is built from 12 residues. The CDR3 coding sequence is TGCGCCAGCAGCGGGTACCAAGAGACCCAGTACTTC. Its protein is CASSGYQETQYF.

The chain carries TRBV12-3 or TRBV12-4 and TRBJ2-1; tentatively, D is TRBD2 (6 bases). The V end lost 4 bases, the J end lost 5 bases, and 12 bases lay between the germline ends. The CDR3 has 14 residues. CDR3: CASSSSRGNNEQFF. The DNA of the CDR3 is TGTGCCAGCAGTTCCTCCCGCGGGAACAATGAGCAGTTCTTC.

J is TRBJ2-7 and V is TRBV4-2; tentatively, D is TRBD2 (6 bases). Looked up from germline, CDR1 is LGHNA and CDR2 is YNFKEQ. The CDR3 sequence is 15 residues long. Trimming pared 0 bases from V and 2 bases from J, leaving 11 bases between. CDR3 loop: CASSQEGGSPYEQYF. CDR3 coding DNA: TGTGCCAGCAGCCAAGAAGGAGGGAGCCCCTACGAGCAGTACTTC.

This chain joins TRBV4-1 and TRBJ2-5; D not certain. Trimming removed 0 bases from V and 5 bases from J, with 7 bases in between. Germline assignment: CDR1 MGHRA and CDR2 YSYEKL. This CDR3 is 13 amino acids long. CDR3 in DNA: TGCGCCAGCAGCCAAGACGGCTTGGAGACCCAGTACTTC. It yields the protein CASSQDGLETQYF.

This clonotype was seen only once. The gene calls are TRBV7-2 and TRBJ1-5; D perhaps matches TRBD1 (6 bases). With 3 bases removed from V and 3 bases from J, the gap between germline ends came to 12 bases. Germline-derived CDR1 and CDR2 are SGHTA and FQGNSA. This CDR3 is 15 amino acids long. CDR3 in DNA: TGTGCCAGCAGCTTCTCGGACAGAGACAATCAGCCCCAGCATTTT. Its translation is CASSFSDRDNQPQHF.

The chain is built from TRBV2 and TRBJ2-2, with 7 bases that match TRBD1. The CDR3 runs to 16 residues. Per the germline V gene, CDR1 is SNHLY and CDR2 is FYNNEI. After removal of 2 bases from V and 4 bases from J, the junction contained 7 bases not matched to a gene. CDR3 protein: CASSELGGRSTGELFF. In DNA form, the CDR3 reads TGTGCCAGCAGTGAACTAGGGGGCAGGAGCACCGGGGAGCTGTTTTTT.

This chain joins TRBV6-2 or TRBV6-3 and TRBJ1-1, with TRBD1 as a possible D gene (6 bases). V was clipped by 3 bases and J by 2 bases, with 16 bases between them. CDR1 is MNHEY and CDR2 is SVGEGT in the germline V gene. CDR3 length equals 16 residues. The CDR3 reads CASSYRGAILNTEAFF. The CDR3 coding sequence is TGTGCCAGCAGTTATAGGGGGGCGATCCTCAACACTGAAGCTTTCTTT.

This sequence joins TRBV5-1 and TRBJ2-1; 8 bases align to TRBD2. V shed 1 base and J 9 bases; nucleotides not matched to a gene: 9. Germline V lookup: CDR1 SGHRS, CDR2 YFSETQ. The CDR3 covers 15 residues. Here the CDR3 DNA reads TGCGCCAGCAGCTTGAGAGCGGGGGAGGGTGTTGAGCAGTTCTTC. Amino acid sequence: CASSLRAGEGVEQFF.

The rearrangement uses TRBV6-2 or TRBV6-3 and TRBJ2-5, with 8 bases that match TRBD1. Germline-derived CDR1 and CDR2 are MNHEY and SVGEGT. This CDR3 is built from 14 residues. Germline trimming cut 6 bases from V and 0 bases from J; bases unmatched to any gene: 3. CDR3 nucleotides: TGTGCCAGCAGCCGGACAGGGCACCAAGAGACCCAGTACTTC. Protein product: CASSRTGHQETQYF.

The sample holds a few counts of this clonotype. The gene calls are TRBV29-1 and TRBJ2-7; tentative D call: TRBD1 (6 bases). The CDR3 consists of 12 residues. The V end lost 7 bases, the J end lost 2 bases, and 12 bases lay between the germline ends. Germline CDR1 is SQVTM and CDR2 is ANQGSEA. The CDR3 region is CSAGQTAYEQYF. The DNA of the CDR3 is TGCAGCGCTGGACAGACCGCCTACGAGCAGTACTTC.

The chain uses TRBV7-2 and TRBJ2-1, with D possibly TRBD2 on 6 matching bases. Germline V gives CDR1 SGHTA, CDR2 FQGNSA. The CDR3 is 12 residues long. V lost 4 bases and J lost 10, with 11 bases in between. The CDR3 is CASSWRGGEQFF. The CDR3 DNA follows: TGTGCCAGCAGCTGGCGGGGCGGGGAGCAGTTCTTC.

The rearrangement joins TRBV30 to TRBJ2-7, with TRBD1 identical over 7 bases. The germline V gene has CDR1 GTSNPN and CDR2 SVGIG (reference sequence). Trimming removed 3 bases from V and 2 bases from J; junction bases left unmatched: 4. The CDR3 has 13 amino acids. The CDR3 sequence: CAWSTGTAYEQYF. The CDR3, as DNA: TGTGCCTGGAGCACCGGGACAGCCTACGAGCAGTACTTC.

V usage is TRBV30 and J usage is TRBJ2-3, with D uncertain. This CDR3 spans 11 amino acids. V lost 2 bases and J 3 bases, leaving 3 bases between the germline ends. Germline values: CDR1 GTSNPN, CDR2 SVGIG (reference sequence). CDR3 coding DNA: TGTGCCTGGAGTAAAACAGATACGCAGTATTTT. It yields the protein CAWSKTDTQYF.

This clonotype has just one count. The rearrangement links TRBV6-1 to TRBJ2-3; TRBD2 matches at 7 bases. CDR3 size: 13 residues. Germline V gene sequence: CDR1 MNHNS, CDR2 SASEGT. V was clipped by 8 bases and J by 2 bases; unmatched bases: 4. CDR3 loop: CASGGGNTDTQYF. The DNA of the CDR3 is TGTGCCAGCGGGGGGGGGAACACAGATACGCAGTATTTT.